This is a list of T cell receptor beta chains from one sample in a study of blood T cell repertoires in COVID-19. Some clones are missing from TCRdb's copy, which holds only in-frame ones; the method was immunoSEQ multiplex PCR. The sample lists around 170,000 clones, 74% seen once, with less than 3% in the top ten. Sequenced material: peripheral blood. These receptors were taken from a woman aged 80 or older with acute or convalescent COVID-19. Each CDR3 is given with its conserved first and last residue. D genes are given only for firm matches. Size is stated for part of the rows, as once, few or many counts, or as a class when the clone is expanded.

TRBV3-1/TRBV3-2,13,TRBJ1-1,NA,NA,CASSLGQFTEAFF,TGTGCCAGCAGCCTAGGACAGTTCACTGAAGCTTTCTTT
TRBV6-5,13,TRBJ2-7,NA,NA,CASNDGTLYEQYF,TGTGCCAGTAACGACGGGACACTCTACGAGCAGTACTTC
TRBV20-1,14,TRBJ1-5,NA,NA,CSASLDSPVVAQHF,TGCAGTGCTAGTCTGGACAGCCCAGTTGTAGCCCAGCATTTT
TRBV24-1,15,TRBJ2-7,TRBD2,NA,CATSDASGSKDEQYF,TGTGCCACCAGTGATGCTAGCGGGAGTAAAGACGAGCAGTACTTC
TRBV18,14,TRBJ1-1,NA,NA,CASSPLELNTEAFF,TGTGCCAGCTCGCCCTTGGAGCTGAACACTGAAGCTTTCTTT
TRBV3-1/TRBV3-2,13,TRBJ2-3,NA,NA,CASSPSGADTQYF,TGTGCCAGCAGCCCCTCAGGGGCGGATACGCAGTATTTT
TRBV25-1,15,TRBJ1-3,NA,NA,CASLGTPASGNTIYF,TGTGCCAGCCTCGGGACTCCGGCCTCTGGAAACACCATATATTTT
TRBV5-1,15,TRBJ1-1,NA,NA,CASSPDAGRNGEAFF,TGCGCCAGCAGCCCTGATGCAGGGCGGAACGGTGAAGCTTTCTTT
TRBV6-5,15,TRBJ1-5,NA,NA,CASSYSIEGGQPQHF,TGTGCCAGCAGTTACTCGATAGAAGGGGGTCAGCCCCAGCATTTT
TRBV27,14,TRBJ2-5,NA,once,CASSLLGQQETQYF,TGTGCCAGCAGCCTCCTTGGACAGCAAGAGACCCAGTACTTC
TRBV6-2/TRBV6-3,14,TRBJ2-2,TRBD1,NA,CASSRQGSAGELFF,TGTGCCAGCAGCCGACAGGGATCGGCCGGGGAGCTGTTTTTT
TRBV19,16,TRBJ2-1,TRBD2,NA,CASSDRGGSREDEQFF,TGTGCCAGTAGCGACCGTGGCGGGAGTCGTGAGGATGAGCAGTTCTTC
TRBV2,13,TRBJ2-5,NA,once,CASSAQGYETQYF,TGTGCCAGCAGTGCGCAGGGTTACGAGACCCAGTACTTC
TRBV4-2,17,TRBJ2-3,NA,NA,CASSQDVRVAVTDTQYF,TGTGCCAGCAGCCAAGATGTCCGGGTAGCGGTCACAGATACGCAGTATTTT
TRBV10-2,13,TRBJ1-2,TRBD1,NA,CASSEGGTVGYTF,TGCGCCAGCAGTGAGGGAGGGACAGTCGGCTACACCTTC
TRBV28,14,TRBJ1-5,NA,NA,CASSLITVNQPQHF,TGTGCCAGCAGTTTGATTACAGTCAATCAGCCCCAGCATTTT
TRBV30,14,TRBJ2-5,TRBD2,NA,CAWASLAGGETQYF,TGTGCCTGGGCTTCACTAGCGGGAGGCGAGACCCAGTACTTC
TRBV28,14,TRBJ1-1,NA,NA,CASRKSQKGTEAFF,TGTGCCAGCAGAAAGAGCCAAAAGGGGACTGAAGCTTTCTTT
TRBV18,18,TRBJ1-5,NA,NA,CASSKFSGDHYSNQPQHF,TGTGCCAGCTCAAAATTCTCAGGGGACCATTATAGCAATCAGCCCCAGCATTTT
TRBV5-1,15,TRBJ2-2,NA,once,CASSLDQGGTGELFF,TGCGCCAGCAGCTTGGATCAGGGAGGCACCGGGGAGCTGTTTTTT
TRBV10-1,15,TRBJ1-1,TRBD1,NA,CAIIQGAGGCTEAFF,TGCGCCATCATCCAGGGGGCTGGAGGTTGCACTGAAGCTTTCTTT
TRBV27,13,TRBJ2-7,NA,NA,CAASAGLVYEQYF,TGTGCCGCCTCGGCGGGGTTGGTCTACGAGCAGTACTTC
TRBV29-1,16,TRBJ1-2,TRBD1,NA,CSVEGLQGASNYGYTF,TGCAGCGTTGAGGGCCTTCAGGGGGCTTCTAACTATGGCTACACCTTC
TRBV29-1,13,TRBJ2-1,TRBD1,NA,CSASGTGGNEQFF,TGCAGCGCATCCGGGACAGGGGGCAATGAGCAGTTCTTC
TRBV28,15,TRBJ1-4,TRBD1,few,CASRPGTGGNEKLFF,TGTGCCAGCAGACCCGGGACAGGGGGGAATGAAAAACTGTTTTTT
TRBV19,14,TRBJ1-5,NA,NA,CASSWRDSNQPQHF,TGTGCCAGTAGTTGGCGGGATAGCAATCAGCCCCAGCATTTT
TRBV9,16,TRBJ1-2,TRBD1,NA,CASSAHTQRDRPRYTF,TGTGCCAGCAGCGCCCACACACAGAGGGACAGGCCCAGGTACACCTTC
TRBV5-1,14,TRBJ2-1,TRBD1,once,CASSPGTGDNEQFF,TGCGCCAGCAGCCCCGGGACAGGGGACAATGAGCAGTTCTTC
TRBV6-2/TRBV6-3,15,TRBJ1-6,NA,NA,CASSYGQLSDSPLHF,TGTGCCAGCAGTTACGGGCAGTTAAGTGATTCACCCCTCCACTTT
TRBV11-1,16,TRBJ2-5,TRBD1,once,CASSFWTGKEQETQYF,TGTGCCAGCAGCTTTTGGACAGGGAAAGAACAAGAGACCCAGTACTTC
TRBV28,14,TRBJ1-2,TRBD1,NA,CASSLGQGTYGYTF,TGTGCCAGCAGCCTGGGACAGGGGACCTATGGCTACACCTTC
TRBV18,14,TRBJ2-3,TRBD1,NA,CASSPGQGTDTQYF,TGTGCCAGCTCACCGGGACAGGGCACAGATACGCAGTATTTT
TRBV4-2,12,TRBJ1-2,NA,NA,CASSSGPDGYTF,TGTGCCAGCAGCTCTGGGCCGGATGGCTACACCTTC
TRBV27,14,TRBJ1-1,NA,NA,CASLPTTTNTEAFF,TGTGCCAGCCTCCCCACCACTACGAACACTGAAGCTTTCTTT
TRBV24-1,14,TRBJ2-5,NA,NA,CATSDRGLKETQYF,TGTGCCACCAGTGACCGGGGACTGAAAGAGACCCAGTACTTC
TRBV6-2/TRBV6-3,15,TRBJ2-1,TRBD2,NA,CASSYMTSPYNEQFF,TGTGCCAGCAGTTACATGACTAGCCCCTACAATGAGCAGTTCTTC
TRBV7-2,15,TRBJ2-1,TRBD2,NA,CASRKPGLATNEQFF,TGTGCCAGCAGGAAACCGGGACTAGCGACTAATGAGCAGTTCTTC
TRBV13,12,TRBJ2-7,NA,NA,CASSNQGGEQYF,TGTGCCAGCAGCAACCAGGGTGGAGAGCAGTACTTC